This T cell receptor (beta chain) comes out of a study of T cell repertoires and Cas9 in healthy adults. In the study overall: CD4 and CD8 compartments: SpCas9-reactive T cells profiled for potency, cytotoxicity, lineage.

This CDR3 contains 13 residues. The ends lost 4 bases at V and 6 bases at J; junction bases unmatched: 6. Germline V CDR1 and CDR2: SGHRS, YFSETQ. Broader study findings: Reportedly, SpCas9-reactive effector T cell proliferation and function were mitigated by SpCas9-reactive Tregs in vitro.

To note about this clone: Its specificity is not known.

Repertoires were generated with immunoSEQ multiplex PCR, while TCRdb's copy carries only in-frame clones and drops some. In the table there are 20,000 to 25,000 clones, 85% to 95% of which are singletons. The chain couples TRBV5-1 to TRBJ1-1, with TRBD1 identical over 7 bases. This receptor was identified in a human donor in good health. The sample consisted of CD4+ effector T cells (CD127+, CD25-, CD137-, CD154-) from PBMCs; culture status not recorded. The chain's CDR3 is CASSIGTAPEAFF. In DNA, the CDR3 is TGCGCCAGCAGCATCGGGACAGCTCCTGAAGCTTTCTTT.